This T cell receptor beta chain was sequenced for a study of neurological immune-mediated disorders. It was from 2 million PBMCs stored at -80 C that the unsorted libraries were obtained. V lost 3 bases and J 1 base, leaving 6 bases between the germline ends. The CDR3 is made up of 14 amino acids. Germline CDR1 is SGHTA and CDR2 is FQGNSA. This clonotype was counted many times. Its antigen is undetermined. It was by 5'RACE with 10-nucleotide random UMIs that the cDNA was made. A single run covered 15-18 subjects with over 170 million TCR-beta sequences. TCRdb analysed the 5' RACE reads with MiXCR anew, one entry per CDR3 protein. The table includes over 50,000 distinct CDR3 sequences, 3% to 4% detected once. Study observations and caveats: Among 34 multiple sclerosis patients, 18 had repertoires that phylogenetic grouping placed in one related-CDR3 cluster, a possible signature.

This clonotype was obtained from a man in his forties with multiple sclerosis. This rearrangement joins TRBV7-2 to TRBJ2-2; D ambiguous. Sequencing was performed on PBMCs. This CDR3 reads CASSFVQNTGELFF. The CDR3 region has the DNA TGTGCCAGCAGCTTTGTACAGAACACCGGGGAGCTGTTTTTT.